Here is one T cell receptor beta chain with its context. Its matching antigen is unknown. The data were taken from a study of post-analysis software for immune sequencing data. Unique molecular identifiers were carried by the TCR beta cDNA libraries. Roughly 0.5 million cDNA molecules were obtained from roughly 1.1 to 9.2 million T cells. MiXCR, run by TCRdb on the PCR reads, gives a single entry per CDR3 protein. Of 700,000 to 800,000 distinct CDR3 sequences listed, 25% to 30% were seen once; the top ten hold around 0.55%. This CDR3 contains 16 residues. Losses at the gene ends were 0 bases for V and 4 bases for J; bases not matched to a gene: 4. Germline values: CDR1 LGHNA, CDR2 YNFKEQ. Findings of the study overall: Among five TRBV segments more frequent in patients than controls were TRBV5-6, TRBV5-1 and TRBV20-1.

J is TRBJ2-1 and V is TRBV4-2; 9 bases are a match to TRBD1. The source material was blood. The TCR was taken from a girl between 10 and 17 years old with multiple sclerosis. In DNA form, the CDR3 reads TGTGCCAGCAGCCAAGAGTGGGGACAGGGATACAATGAGCAGTTCTTC. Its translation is CASSQEWGQGYNEQFF.